The 21 T cell receptor beta chains in this list originate from one sample, sequenced in a study of blood T cell repertoires in COVID-19. TCRdb's copy holds only in-frame clones and misses some; the assay was immunoSEQ multiplex PCR. The table includes some 210,000 clones, approximately 86% detected once. Sequenced material: PBMCs or T cells enriched from blood (not recorded which). All receptors come from a man aged 18 to 29 with acute COVID-19.

J is TRBJ2-3 and V is TRBV9, with 10 bases matching TRBD2. Germline-derived CDR1 and CDR2 are SGDLS and YYNGEE. This CDR3 contains 16 residues. V lost 4 bases, J lost 1 base, and 6 bases stayed unmatched. The CDR3 region has the DNA TGTGCCAGCAGCTCACACGGGACTAGCGGCACAGATACGCAGTATTTT. It is translated as CASSSHGTSGTDTQYF.

The chain uses TRBV6-6 and TRBJ1-1, with D unclear. V lost 5 bases and J lost 1, with 11 bases in between. The germline V gene has CDR1 MNHNY and CDR2 SVGAGI (reference sequence). The CDR3 consists of 14 residues. CDR3 nucleotides: TGTGCCAGCAGTCTTACGACAAGGAACACTGAAGCTTTCTTT. This translates into CASSLTTRNTEAFF.

The genes are TRBV29-1 and TRBJ2-3; the match to TRBD2 covers 11 bases. There are 16 residues in the CDR3. Trimming cost V 4 bases and J 4 bases; bases outside gene matches: 10. In germline, CDR1 is SQVTM, CDR2 ANQGSEA. This CDR3 reads CSVVALAGEASDTQYF. The CDR3 bases are TGCAGCGTTGTGGCACTAGCGGGAGAGGCGTCAGATACGCAGTATTTT.

The chain uses TRBV20-1 and TRBJ2-7; TRBD2 is a possible D gene (5 bases). The germline gives CDR1 DFQATT, CDR2 SNEGSKA (reference sequence). The CDR3 covers 15 residues. Trimming left V 3 bases short and J 5 bases short, with 20 bases between. The CDR3 spells CSASALSVISHEQYF. In DNA form, the CDR3 reads TGCAGTGCTAGTGCCCTTAGCGTGATTTCCCACGAGCAGTACTTC.

This rearrangement joins TRBV28 to TRBJ1-2; possibly TRBD1 for D (6 bases). This CDR3 comprises 14 residues. The V and J ends lost 6 bases and 7 bases respectively, with 18 bases between them. CDR1 MDHEN and CDR2 SYDVKM come from the germline V gene. The CDR3 DNA follows: TGTGCCAGCAGAGTTGACGACAGGTTTAGTGGCTACACCTTC. Its translation is CASRVDDRFSGYTF.

The V gene is TRBV2, the J gene TRBJ2-1; 10 bases fit TRBD1. The germline gives CDR1 SNHLY, CDR2 FYNNEI. The junction had 8 bases not matched to a gene; V was cut back by 7 bases and J by 8 bases. The CDR3 spans 14 residues. The CDR3 here is CASKRTGGEHEQFF. The CDR3, as DNA: TGTGCCAGCAAGAGGACAGGGGGTGAACATGAGCAGTTCTTC. Filled out from reference TRBV2 and TRBJ2-1, the complete variable domain reads EPEVTQTPSHQVTQMGQEVILRCVPISNHLYFYWYRQILGQKVEFLVSFYNNEISEKSEIFDDQFSVERPDGSNFTLKIRSTKLEDSAMYFCASKRTGGEHEQFFGPGTRLTVL.

The rearrangement joins TRBV3-1 (or the pseudogene TRBV3-2) to TRBJ1-4, with 10 positions matching TRBD1. After removal of 4 bases from V and 0 bases from J, the junction contained 8 bases not matched to a gene. From germline, CDR1 is LGHDT and CDR2 YNNKEL (reference sequence). There are 18 residues in the CDR3. CDR3 in amino acids: CASSRDRGQGATNEKLFF. Here the CDR3 DNA reads TGTGCCAGCAGCCGGGACAGGGGTCAGGGAGCAACTAATGAAAAACTGTTTTTT.

The chain carries TRBV19 and TRBJ2-5, with D tentatively TRBD2 (5 bases). Germline assignment: CDR1 LNHDA and CDR2 SQIVND (reference sequence). V was shortened by 7 bases and J by 5 bases, with 11 bases between the two germline ends. This CDR3 region has 12 residues. CDR3 DNA: TGTGCCAGTAAGGACCGAGGGGAGACCCAGTACTTC. It encodes CASKDRGETQYF.

The V call is TRBV5-5, the J call TRBJ1-5; possible D gene TRBD1, 6 bases. V gave up 0 bases and J gave up 3 bases, with 10 bases separating them. The CDR3 length is 15 residues. Germline V gene lookup returns CDR1 SGHKS and CDR2 YYEKEE (reference sequence). The chain's CDR3 is CASSLGQVDNQPQHF. CDR3 in DNA: TGTGCCAGCAGCTTGGGACAGGTGGACAATCAGCCCCAGCATTTT.

About this clone itself: Within the sample, other DNA sequences also encode this same CDR3. V and J are TRBV10-3 and TRBJ1-6, with TRBD1 matching over 7 bases. V shed 5 bases and J 7 bases; nucleotides not matched to a gene: 5. This CDR3 has 14 amino acids. Germline V lookup: CDR1 ENHRY, CDR2 SYGVKD. The CDR3, as DNA: TGTGCCATCAGTAGGACAGGCGAGAATTCACCCCTCCACTTT. This sequence encodes CAISRTGENSPLHF.

The V call is TRBV20-1, the J call TRBJ2-2; 8 nucleotides match TRBD2. Germline V CDR1 and CDR2: DFQATT, SNEGSKA (reference sequence). There are 15 residues in the CDR3. V dropped 3 bases and J dropped 2; count of bases not matched to a gene: 5. As DNA, the CDR3 is TGCAGTGCTAGTGCCGCGGGGGGCAACACCGGGGAGCTGTTTTTT. Translation gives CSASAAGGNTGELFF.

The chain links TRBV5-1 to TRBJ1-2; a weak D match, TRBD1 (5 bases). Germline-derived CDR1 and CDR2 are SGHRS and YFSETQ. Trimming took 3 bases from V and 8 from J, leaving 14 bases between them. CDR3 size: 13 residues. For the CDR3, the DNA is TGCGCCAGCAGCTCTGGCTCGGGGGGAGGCTACACCTTC. This translates into CASSSGSGGGYTF.

This chain joins TRBV9 and TRBJ2-3; D might be TRBD2 (5 bases). Germline lookup yields CDR1 SGDLS and CDR2 YYNGEE. The CDR3 is 17 residues long. V lost 3 bases and J 1 base, leaving 18 bases between the germline ends. The chain's CDR3 is CASSATAFGSGTDTQYF. CDR3 nucleotides: TGTGCCAGCAGCGCTACCGCTTTTGGGAGTGGCACAGATACGCAGTATTTT.

The V and J genes are TRBV6-4 and TRBJ1-6; TRBD1 matches at 7 bases. Losses at the gene ends were 8 bases for V and 6 bases for J; bases not matched to a gene: 10. The germline V gene encodes CDR1 MRHNA and CDR2 SNTAGT. The CDR3 has 15 amino acids. CDR3 sequence reads: CASRLEDRRNSPLHF. In nucleotides, the CDR3 is TGTGCCAGCCGATTGGAGGACAGGCGTAATTCACCCCTCCACTTT.

This clone showed up just a few times. This chain uses TRBV5-4 with TRBJ2-7; 10 positions agree with TRBD2. The CDR3 has 14 amino acids. V lost 3 bases and J lost 0; bases outside the gene matches: 0. CDR1 and CDR2 from the germline V gene are SGHNT and YYREEE (reference sequence). The CDR3 spells CASSSSGSSYEQYF. CDR3 DNA sequence: TGTGCCAGCAGCTCTAGCGGGAGCTCCTACGAGCAGTACTTC.

The chain employs TRBV7-8 and TRBJ2-5, with a weak D call TRBD2 (6 bases). V shed 1 base and J shed 4 bases, with 10 bases lying between them. The length of the CDR3 is 14 residues. CDR1 is SGHVS and CDR2 is FQNEAQ in the germline V gene. CDR3 sequence (DNA): TGTGCCAGCAGCTTAGGTCGGGGAGGAGAGACCCAGTACTTC. This translates into CASSLGRGGETQYF.

This chain joins TRBV6-5 and TRBJ1-4; D possibly corresponds to TRBD1 (5 bases). V gave up 4 bases and J gave up 8 bases, with 14 bases separating them. CDR1 and CDR2 from the germline V gene are MNHEY and SVGAGI. The CDR3 is 14 amino acids. The CDR3 DNA follows: TGTGCCAGCAGTTTTCTTCAGGGAGGAGAAAAACTGTTTTTT. Its protein product is CASSFLQGGEKLFF.

Of note for this clone: The limits of the CDR3 on the DNA are not certain, so only TCRdb's listed CDR3 is given. The chain couples TRBV30 to TRBJ1-5; TRBD1 reflects the table's D call only, with no check against the DNA. The CDR3 has 14 amino acids, counting both end residues. Germline lookup yields CDR1 GTSNPN and CDR2 SVGIG (reference sequence). The CDR3 spells CAWSSGQGNQPQHF.

The chain couples TRBV6-2 or TRBV6-3 to TRBJ2-7; a weak D match, TRBD2 (5 bases). The CDR3 contains 14 residues. Trimming cost V 5 bases and J 2 bases, with 13 bases left between them. Germline V gives CDR1 MNHEY, CDR2 SVGEGT. The chain's CDR3 is CASSTRLPPYEQYF. The CDR3 nucleotides read TGTGCCAGCAGTACCAGACTACCTCCCTACGAGCAGTACTTC.

This clone was detected only once. The chain is built from TRBV4-1 and TRBJ2-1; D call uncertain. The CDR3 is made up of 15 amino acids. CDR1 is MGHRA and CDR2 is YSYEKL in the germline V gene. The ends were cut back, 9 bases at V and 1 base at J, with 16 bases in the middle. DNA for the CDR3: TGCGCCAGTGGTGAAGCGAGGTCGTCCTACAATGAGCAGTTCTTC. Translated, it gives CASGEARSSYNEQFF.

This clone was seen only once. The J gene is TRBJ1-6, the V gene TRBV7-8, with 9 positions matching TRBD1. The V gene's germline CDR1 is SGHVS and CDR2 FQNEAQ. With 3 bases clipped from V and 3 bases from J, the junction kept 6 bases outside the gene matches. There are 17 residues in the CDR3. CDR3 DNA: TGTGCCAGCAGCTTGGGACAGGGTTTTATCTATAATTCACCCCTCCACTTT. Translation gives CASSLGQGFIYNSPLHF.